The 31 T cell receptor beta chains listed next were all sequenced from one sample in a study of cytotoxic CD8 clonotypes in ibrutinib-treated CLL. TCRdb's table, derived via immunoSEQ multiplex PCR, lists solely in-frame clones and lacks some. The profile shows 55,000 to 80,000 clones, approximately 62% of them singletons. The source material was PBMCs, sampled after 12 months of ibrutinib treatment. Receptor source: a human donor with chronic lymphocytic leukemia.

This clone was seen more than once but under ten times. The chain links TRBV19 to TRBJ1-5, with 9 bases matching TRBD1. This CDR3 is 11 amino acids long. The J segment lost 7 bases and the V segment lost 10 bases, leaving 2 bases of the junction unmatched. Per the germline V gene, CDR1 is LNHDA and CDR2 is SQIVND (reference sequence). CDR3 sequence: CATGTGQPQHF. CDR3 bases: TGTGCCACCGGGACAGGGCAGCCCCAGCATTTT.

The CDR3, as DNA: TGTGCCAGCAGTTATGGGGGGAGGAGCTACGAGCAGTACTTC. This gives the protein CASSYGGRSYEQYF. The chain has TRBV6-6 and TRBJ2-7, with D possibly being TRBD2 (6 bases). V lost 3 bases, J lost 3 bases, and 12 bases lay in between. The CDR3 runs 14 residues. The germline CDR1 and CDR2 sequences are MNHNY and SVGAGI (reference sequence).

The rearrangement links TRBV7-8 to TRBJ1-4, with no clear D. CDR3 length: 15 residues. Trimming shortened V by 4 bases and J by 2 bases, and 11 bases separated the two germline ends. Germline CDR1 SGHVS, CDR2 FQNEAQ. CDR3 in DNA: TGTGCCAGCAGCTCCACGGGCGCGACTAATGAAAAACTGTTTTTT. It specifies CASSSTGATNEKLFF.

This sequence joins TRBV29-1 and TRBJ2-3; TRBD2 aligns across 9 bases. The V segment lost 4 bases and the J segment 0 bases; nucleotides outside the gene matches: 5. Germline V CDR1 and CDR2: SQVTM, ANQGSEA. The CDR3 extends over 15 amino acids. DNA of the CDR3: TGCAGCGTTGTCACTAGCGGGCCTAGCACAGATACGCAGTATTTT. It translates to CSVVTSGPSTDTQYF.

The rearrangement joins TRBV9 to TRBJ1-5, with 7 bases identical to TRBD1. CDR1 is SGDLS and CDR2 is YYNGEE in the germline V gene. The CDR3 extends over 15 amino acids. V lost 4 bases to trimming and J lost 2 bases; unmatched junction nucleotides: 6. Here the CDR3 reads CASSFDRVGNQPQHF. The CDR3 DNA reads as TGTGCCAGCAGCTTCGACAGGGTCGGCAATCAGCCCCAGCATTTT.

The CDR3 DNA reads as TGTGCCAGCAGTTACTCGTCCTCAGGGGTCCAAGAGACCCAGTACTTC. This translates into CASSYSSSGVQETQYF. The V gene is TRBV6-5, the J gene TRBJ2-5, with TRBD1 as a possible D gene (6 bases). There are 16 residues in the CDR3. Germline V lookup: CDR1 MNHEY, CDR2 SVGAGI. V lost 0 bases and J lost 1, with 12 bases in between.

Only a few counts were recorded for this clone. This chain joins TRBV2 and TRBJ2-7; 12 positions agree with TRBD1. Germline V gene data show CDR1 as SNHLY and CDR2 as FYNNEI. This CDR3 spans 13 amino acids. Trimming at V came to 7 bases and at J to 6 bases, leaving 4 bases not matched to a gene. The CDR3 nucleotides are TGTGCCAGCACTGGGGACAGGGGGCTCGAGCAGTACTTC. Translation gives CASTGDRGLEQYF.

The chain employs TRBV7-2 and TRBJ2-7; 12 bases are a match to TRBD2. Unmatched junction bases numbered 9, after V lost 3 bases and J lost 6 bases. Germline assignment: CDR1 SGHTA and CDR2 FQGNSA. CDR3 length equals 16 residues. The CDR3 here is CASSLPSGRAGGEQYF. The CDR3 DNA reads TGTGCCAGCAGCTTGCCTAGCGGGAGGGCGGGGGGCGAGCAGTACTTC.

DNA of the CDR3: TGTGCCAGCAGCTTAGTGGAGCTAGGAGGGCAGTACTTC. Amino acids: CASSLVELGGQYF. This chain uses TRBV7-2 with TRBJ2-7; TRBD2 might be the D (5 bases). With 1 base removed from V and 9 bases from J, the gap between germline ends came to 13 bases. In germline, CDR1 is SGHTA, CDR2 FQGNSA. The CDR3 spans 13 residues.

This sequence joins TRBV5-6 and TRBJ2-2, with 7 bases fitting TRBD1. The CDR3 extends over 16 amino acids. Germline V lookup: CDR1 SGHDT, CDR2 YYEEEE. With 8 bases clipped from V and 3 bases from J, the junction kept 13 bases outside the gene matches. CDR3 in amino acids: CASMTGIKLHTGELFF. DNA for the CDR3: TGTGCCAGTATGACAGGGATTAAACTCCACACCGGGGAGCTGTTTTTT.

The rearrangement links TRBV6-1 to TRBJ2-5; 7 bases are shared with TRBD1. In germline, CDR1 is MNHNS, CDR2 SASEGT. J was trimmed by 5 bases and V by 6 bases; bases with no gene match: 6. The CDR3 is 13 amino acids. CDR3 residues: CASSTGVWETQYF. Here the CDR3 DNA reads TGTGCCAGCAGCACAGGGGTTTGGGAGACCCAGTACTTC.

Comments on this clone: An end of the junction differs from the germline gene, which may be a read error. The rearrangement uses TRBV5-6 and TRBJ2-3; tentative D call: TRBD1 (6 bases). CDR1 and CDR2 (germline): SGHDT, YYEEEE. The CDR3 spans 14 residues. As DNA, the CDR3 is TGTGCCAGCAGCCAGCCCCCCACAGGGATGGGATTGGATTTT. Its translation: CASSQPPTGMGLDF.

The gene calls are TRBV6-1 and TRBJ1-1; the D is unclear. With 6 bases removed from V and 1 base from J, the gap between germline ends came to 15 bases. CDR1 and CDR2 from the germline V gene are MNHNS and SASEGT. There are 15 residues in the CDR3. The CDR3: CASSRPGIQNTEAFF. The CDR3 nucleotides are TGTGCCAGCAGCCGCCCCGGCATTCAGAACACTGAAGCTTTCTTT.

The chain carries TRBV11-2 and TRBJ2-7; TRBD2 matches at 8 bases. The trim removed 4 bases at V and 1 base at J, leaving 6 bases unmatched. Germline lookup yields CDR1 SGHAT and CDR2 FQNNGV. This CDR3 contains 15 residues. CDR3 sequence: CASSSERGWSYEQYF. The DNA for the CDR3 is TGTGCCAGCAGCTCCGAGCGGGGGTGGTCCTACGAGCAGTACTTC.

The rearrangement links TRBV5-1 to TRBJ2-5, with 10 bases aligning to TRBD2. This CDR3 is built from 18 residues. After removal of 2 bases from V and 2 bases from J, the junction contained 12 bases not matched to a gene. CDR1 SGHRS and CDR2 YFSETQ come from the germline V gene. In DNA, the CDR3 is TGCGCCAGCAGCTTCCCGGCTAGCGGGGGAGCCCTTCAAGAGACCCAGTACTTC. As protein: CASSFPASGGALQETQYF.

In its sample, this clone was seen a few times. This sequence joins TRBV29-1 and TRBJ1-1; 8 bases align to TRBD1. The CDR3 extends over 14 amino acids. The V segment lost 8 bases and the J segment 7 bases; nucleotides outside the gene matches: 15. CDR1 and CDR2 from the germline V gene are SQVTM and ANQGSEA. The CDR3 DNA reads TGCAGCACCTCGAGTCAGGGGGCCTACCTTGAAGCTTTCTTT. Amino acid sequence: CSTSSQGAYLEAFF.

The chain carries TRBV11-3 and TRBJ1-6; unclear D gene. The CDR3 is made up of 14 amino acids. Trimming cost V 4 bases and J 6 bases, with 10 bases left between them. CDR1 and CDR2 from the germline V gene are SGHNT and YENEEA. Here the CDR3 reads CASSSYSINSPLHF. CDR3 nucleotides: TGTGCCAGCAGCTCCTACTCAATTAATTCACCCCTCCACTTT. Full variable domain (outside the CDR3, taken from reference TRBV11-3 and TRBJ1-6): EAGVVQSPRYKIIEKKQPVAFWCNPISGHNTLYWYLQNLGQGPELLIRYENEEAVDDSQLPKDRFSAERLKGVDSTLKIQPAELGDSAVYLCASSSYSINSPLHFGNGTRLTVT.

This clone is classed as medium-sized. The rearrangement links TRBV6-1 to TRBJ2-7, with D possibly being TRBD2 (6 bases). Germline V lookup: CDR1 MNHNS, CDR2 SASEGT. This CDR3 has 14 residues. V shed 5 bases and J shed 5 bases, with 16 bases lying between them. As DNA, the CDR3 is TGTGCCAGCAGTAAACGATGGAGCGGGCACGAGCAGTACGTC. This encodes CASSKRWSGHEQYV.

The chain couples TRBV7-9 to TRBJ1-1; D unresolved. This CDR3 is built from 14 residues. Trimming left V 2 bases short and J 1 base short, with 8 bases between. In germline, CDR1 is SEHNR, CDR2 FQNEAQ (reference sequence). CDR3 residues: CASSLIGGNTEAFF. For the CDR3, the DNA is TGTGCCAGCAGCTTAATCGGCGGGAACACTGAAGCTTTCTTT.

This sequence joins TRBV15 and TRBJ1-4, with D unclear. This CDR3 region has 12 residues. Germline CDR1 is LNHNV and CDR2 is YYDKDF (reference sequence). V was shortened by 0 bases and J by 16 bases, with 12 bases between the two germline ends. In DNA form, the CDR3 reads TGTGCCACCAGCAGAGATGGCCTTTTTCGGTTTTTT. Protein sequence: CATSRDGLFRFF.

The V gene is TRBV7-9, the J gene TRBJ2-7, with 7 bases fitting TRBD1. Germline V gives CDR1 SEHNR, CDR2 FQNEAQ (reference sequence). The CDR3 is 12 residues long. The CDR3 protein is CASSRGGQAPNV. CDR3 bases: TGTGCCAGCAGTCGGGGCGGACAGGCCCCGAACGTC.

This chain links TRBV4-1 with TRBJ2-6; D possibly corresponds to TRBD2 (5 bases). This CDR3 comprises 17 residues. Trimming took 4 bases from V and 0 from J, leaving 13 bases between them. Germline V lookup: CDR1 MGHRA, CDR2 YSYEKL. DNA of the CDR3: TGCGCCAGCAGCCGCCCCTATAGCGTCTCTGGGGCCAACGTCCTGACTTTC. Its protein is CASSRPYSVSGANVLTF.

The chain couples TRBV7-2 to TRBJ1-5; D is unresolved. The CDR3 is 13 amino acids. Trimming shortened V by 5 bases and J by 6 bases, and 11 bases separated the two germline ends. Germline assignment: CDR1 SGHTA and CDR2 FQGNSA. The DNA for the CDR3 is TGTGCCAGCAGCCCTCTAGTGGGTCAGCCCCAGCATTTT. Translation: CASSPLVGQPQHF.

The genes are TRBV19 and TRBJ2-1, with 8 nucleotides matching TRBD2. In germline, CDR1 is LNHDA, CDR2 SQIVND (reference sequence). The V gene end was trimmed by 8 bases and the J gene end by 0 bases; junction bases not matched to a gene: 6. This CDR3 region has 15 residues. The CDR3 is CASAARGGSYNEQFF. Here the CDR3 DNA reads TGTGCCAGTGCAGCCCGGGGGGGCTCCTACAATGAGCAGTTCTTC.

This clone appeared many times. The V and J genes are TRBV28 and TRBJ1-3; the D is unclear. CDR1 is MDHEN and CDR2 is SYDVKM in the germline V gene. This CDR3 comprises 16 residues. Deletions cut 3 bases from V and 1 base from J, with 13 bases between. The CDR3 DNA sequence: TGTGCCAGCAGTTTGGTCGAGGCATTATCTGGAAACACCATATATTTT. Translation gives CASSLVEALSGNTIYF.

The chain joins TRBV7-9 to TRBJ2-7, with 7 positions matching TRBD2. Germline loops: CDR1 SEHNR, CDR2 FQNEAQ (reference sequence). Losses at the gene ends were 3 bases for V and 6 bases for J; bases not matched to a gene: 5. The length of the CDR3 is 13 residues. CDR3 nucleotides: TGTGCCAGCAGCTTGTTAACGGGAGGCGAGCAGTACTTC. This gives the protein CASSLLTGGEQYF.

The chain is built from TRBV5-6 and TRBJ2-4; the D gene is possibly TRBD2 (6 bases). There are 15 residues in the CDR3. V lost 0 bases and J 0 bases, leaving 7 bases between the germline ends. Germline V CDR1 and CDR2: SGHDT, YYEEEE. The DNA of the CDR3 is TGTGCCAGCAGCTTGGGGGGACTAGCCAAAAACATTCAGTACTTC. Protein product: CASSLGGLAKNIQYF.

CDR3 bases: TGTGCCAGCAGTGAAGGTAGCCCCCCGGATACGCAGTATTTT. It translates to CASSEGSPPDTQYF. The chain couples TRBV2 to TRBJ2-3; D is uncertain. CDR1 and CDR2 (germline): SNHLY, FYNNEI. The CDR3 extends over 14 amino acids. V was clipped by 1 base and J by 6 bases, with 11 bases between them.

The chain's CDR3 is CSATRGVGQPQHF. The CDR3 bases are TGCAGCGCCACGAGAGGTGTAGGACAGCCCCAGCATTTT. V is TRBV29-1 and J is TRBJ1-5; D remains unclear. The CDR3 spans 13 residues. Trimming took off 7 bases at V and 7 bases at J, with 17 bases between the two ends. Germline V gene data show CDR1 as SQVTM and CDR2 as ANQGSEA.

The rearrangement links TRBV6-1 to TRBJ1-3; D is undetermined. Germline assignment: CDR1 MNHNS and CDR2 SASEGT. V was cut by 6 bases and J by 3 bases, with 12 bases left in between. CDR3 length equals 14 residues. The CDR3 nucleotides read TGTGCCAGCAGAGGTCCGCAATTTGGAAACACCATATATTTT. Residues: CASRGPQFGNTIYF.

The V and J genes are TRBV29-1 and TRBJ2-7; the D gene is possibly TRBD2 (5 bases). This CDR3 comprises 16 residues. With 0 bases removed from V and 1 base from J, the gap between germline ends came to 16 bases. Per the germline V gene, CDR1 is SQVTM and CDR2 is ANQGSEA. The CDR3 coding sequence is TGCAGCGTTGAAGAGGTTTGCACCGGCGGGTCCTACGAGCAGTACGTC. Translation gives CSVEEVCTGGSYEQYV.